The TCR beta chain described here comes from a study of shared clonotypes between healthy human individuals. The overall study: The cohort had two women and three men, ages 18 to 49.

A note on this clone: What it binds is unknown.

V gave up 0 bases and J gave up 1 base, with 7 bases separating them. Germline assignment: CDR1 SGHTA and CDR2 FQGTGA. The CDR3 runs 15 residues. Memory CD4+ cells were the fraction left after CD45RA+ naive selection. Study outcomes and limitations: The expectation was that sequencing depth would affect clonotype sharing among donors.

Libraries were prepared by immunoSEQ multiplex PCR; TCRdb keeps only in-frame clonotypes and omits some of them. The sample lists 1 million to 1.2 million clones, 60% to 85% seen once, with 0.89% in the top ten. This sequence joins TRBV7-3 and TRBJ2-1; possibly TRBD2 for D (5 bases). The sequenced sample consisted of memory CD4+ T cells from PBMCs. Subset described: CD45RA-negative fraction. The receptor was isolated from a man aged 18 to 35 in good health. Some clones in this sample may be carry-over from other donors' samples. The chain's CDR3 is CASSLTRESYNEQFF. The CDR3 DNA reads as TGTGCCAGCAGCTTAACCCGGGAATCCTACAATGAGCAGTTCTTC.